This T cell receptor (beta chain) was captured by sequencing in a study of neurological immune-mediated disorders. As for the study in general: Disease course was recorded as relapsing-remitting for some 31 and secondary progressive for about 8.5% of the roughly 34 multiple sclerosis patients.

Study outcomes and limitations: CDR3 amino acid sequences of expanded clones were not shared across subjects, a result suggesting private repertoires in all groups. According to phylogenetic grouping, one related-CDR3 cluster, a possible signature, contained the repertoires of 18 of 34 multiple sclerosis patients.

The V end lost 3 bases, the J end lost 12 bases, and 11 bases lay between the germline ends. Per the germline V gene, CDR1 is WSHSY and CDR2 is SAAADI. CDR3 length: 11 residues. Using its own MiXCR run on the 5' RACE reads, TCRdb lists one record per CDR3 protein. The data contain about 66,000 distinct CDR3 sequences, about 4% of them singletons. This clonotype was picked up many times. The antigen is not known. The chain carries TRBV10-2 and TRBJ1-1; no firm D call. The TCR was taken from a man aged 30 to 39 with multiple sclerosis. Sequencing was done on a sample of PBMCs. The CDR3 is CASSDGILSFF. CDR3 sequence (DNA): TGCGCCAGCAGTGACGGCATTCTCTCTTTCTTT.